This T cell receptor beta chain was recovered during a study of CD8+ T cells in alopecia areata. At the level of the study: Patients in the treated group were given tofacitinib by mouth, 5 to 10 mg twice a day. For 6 to 18 months, tofacitinib was taken, and 6 months off drug followed.

The count of this clone is one. This CDR3 comprises 17 residues. The ends lost 5 bases at V and 6 bases at J; junction bases unmatched: 10. The germline gives CDR1 SEHNR, CDR2 FQNEAQ (reference sequence). The sorting of PBMCs gave CD4+ and CD8+ T cells. cDNA serving as the sequencing template came from extracted, reverse transcribed RNA. The protocol was immunoSEQ multiplex PCR, while the TCRdb copy is restricted to in-frame clones and leaves out a portion. The sample consists of 200,000 to 250,000 clones, around 62% of them appearing once. Sample: CD4+ T cells sorted from blood, taken at week 0. The chain combines TRBV7-9 with TRBJ2-1; TRBD2 aligns across 13 bases. The clonotype originates from a human donor with alopecia areata. CDR3 amino acids: CASSPGTSGGAANEQFF. The CDR3 coding sequence is TGTGCCAGCAGCCCGGGAACTAGCGGGGGGGCGGCCAATGAGCAGTTCTTC.